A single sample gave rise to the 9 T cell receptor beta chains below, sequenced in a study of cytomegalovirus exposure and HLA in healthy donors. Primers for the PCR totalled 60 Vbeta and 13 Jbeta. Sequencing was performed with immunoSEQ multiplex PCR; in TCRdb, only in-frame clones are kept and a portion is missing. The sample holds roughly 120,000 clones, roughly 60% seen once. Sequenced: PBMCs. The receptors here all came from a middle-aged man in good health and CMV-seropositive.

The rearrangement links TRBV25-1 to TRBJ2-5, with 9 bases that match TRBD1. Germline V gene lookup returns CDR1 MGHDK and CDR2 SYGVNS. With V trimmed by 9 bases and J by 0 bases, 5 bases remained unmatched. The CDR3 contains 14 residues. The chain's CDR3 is CASRRTGDQETQYF. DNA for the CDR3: TGTGCCAGTCGGAGGACAGGGGACCAAGAGACCCAGTACTTC.

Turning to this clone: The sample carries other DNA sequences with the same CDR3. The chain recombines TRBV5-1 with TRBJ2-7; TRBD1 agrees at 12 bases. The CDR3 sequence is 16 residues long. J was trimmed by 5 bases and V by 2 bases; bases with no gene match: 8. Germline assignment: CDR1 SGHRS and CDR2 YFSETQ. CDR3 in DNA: TGCGCCAGCAGCTTATTCTCCGGGACAGGGGGCGACGAGCAGTACTTC. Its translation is CASSLFSGTGGDEQYF.

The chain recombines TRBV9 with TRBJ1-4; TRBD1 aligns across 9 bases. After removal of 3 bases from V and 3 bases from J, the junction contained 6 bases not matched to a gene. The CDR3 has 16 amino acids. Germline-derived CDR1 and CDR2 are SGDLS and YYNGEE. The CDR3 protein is CASSAGQGLANEKLFF. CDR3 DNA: TGTGCCAGCAGCGCTGGACAGGGGTTAGCTAATGAAAAACTGTTTTTT. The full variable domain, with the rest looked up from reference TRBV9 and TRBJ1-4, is DSGVTQTPKHLITATGQRVTLRCSPRSGDLSVYWYQQSLDQGLQFLIQYYNGEERAKGNILERFSAQQFPDLHSELNLSSLELGDSALYFCASSAGQGLANEKLFFGSGTQLSVL.

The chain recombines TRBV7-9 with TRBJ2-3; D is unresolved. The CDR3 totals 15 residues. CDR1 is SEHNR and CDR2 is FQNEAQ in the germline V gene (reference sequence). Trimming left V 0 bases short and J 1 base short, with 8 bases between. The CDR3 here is CASSLATLGTDTQYF. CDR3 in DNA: TGTGCCAGCAGCTTAGCGACACTGGGCACAGATACGCAGTATTTT.

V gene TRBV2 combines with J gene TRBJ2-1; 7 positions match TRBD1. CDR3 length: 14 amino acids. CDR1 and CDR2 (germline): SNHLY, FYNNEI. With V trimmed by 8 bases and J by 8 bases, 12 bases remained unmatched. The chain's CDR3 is CASGDRDTLHEQFF. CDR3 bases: TGTGCCAGCGGAGACAGGGATACGTTGCATGAGCAGTTCTTC.

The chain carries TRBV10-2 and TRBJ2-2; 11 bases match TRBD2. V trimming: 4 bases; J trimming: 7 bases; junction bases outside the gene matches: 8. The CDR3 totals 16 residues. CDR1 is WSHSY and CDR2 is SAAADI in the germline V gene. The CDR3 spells CASSGQLAGAGGELFF. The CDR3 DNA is TGCGCCAGCAGTGGGCAACTAGCGGGGGCTGGCGGGGAGCTGTTTTTT.

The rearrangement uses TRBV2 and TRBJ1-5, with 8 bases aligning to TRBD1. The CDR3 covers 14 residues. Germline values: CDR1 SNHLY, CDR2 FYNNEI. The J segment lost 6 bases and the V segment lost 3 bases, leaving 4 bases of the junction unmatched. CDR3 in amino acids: CASSDRTGPQPQHF. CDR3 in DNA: TGTGCCAGCAGTGATAGGACAGGGCCTCAGCCCCAGCATTTT.

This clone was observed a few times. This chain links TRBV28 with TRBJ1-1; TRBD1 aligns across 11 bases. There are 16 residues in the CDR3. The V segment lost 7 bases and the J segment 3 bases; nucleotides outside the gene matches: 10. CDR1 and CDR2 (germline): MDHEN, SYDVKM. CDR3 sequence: CASKLGTGGVDTEAFF. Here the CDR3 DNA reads TGTGCCAGCAAGCTAGGGACAGGGGGTGTAGACACTGAAGCTTTCTTT.

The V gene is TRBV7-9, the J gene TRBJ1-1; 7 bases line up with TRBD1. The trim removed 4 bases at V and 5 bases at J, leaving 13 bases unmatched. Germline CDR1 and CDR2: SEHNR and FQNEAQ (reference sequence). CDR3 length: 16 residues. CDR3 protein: CASSYGTAELGTEAFF. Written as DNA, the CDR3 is TGTGCCAGCAGCTACGGGACAGCCGAGTTGGGAACTGAAGCTTTCTTT.